These 12 T cell receptor beta chains share one sample of origin, sequenced in a study of blood T cell repertoires in COVID-19. TCRdb keeps only in-frame clones here, not all; method: immunoSEQ multiplex PCR. The sample consists of more than 60,000 clones, around nine tenths of them appearing once. The source material was peripheral blood. These receptors were obtained from a woman over 75 with active or convalescent COVID-19.

The V call is TRBV4-1, the J call TRBJ1-1; TRBD1 aligns across 8 bases. After removal of 6 bases from V and 5 bases from J, the junction contained 11 bases not matched to a gene. Germline V gene data show CDR1 as MGHRA and CDR2 as YSYEKL. The CDR3 length is 15 residues. The DNA of the CDR3 is TGCGCCAGCAGTCCGACAGGGGCAAGGAATACTGAAGCTTTCTTT. Translating it yields CASSPTGARNTEAFF.

The rearrangement uses TRBV5-6 and TRBJ2-3; D is ambiguous. Trimming left V 3 bases short and J 4 bases short, with 15 bases between. Germline-derived CDR1 and CDR2 are SGHDT and YYEEEE. The CDR3 contains 15 residues. CDR3 coding DNA: TGTGCCAGCAGCTACCTGTATGGGCAGCCAGATACGCAGTATTTT. Translating it yields CASSYLYGQPDTQYF.

J is TRBJ2-6 and V is TRBV10-3; 8 bases align to TRBD1. The CDR3 sequence is 18 residues long. V dropped 10 bases and J dropped 0; count of bases not matched to a gene: 14. Germline V gene sequence: CDR1 ENHRY, CDR2 SYGVKD. The CDR3, as DNA: TGTGCCACTTTTGCAGGGGGCTCCTACCTCTCTGGGGCCAACGTCCTGACTTTC. The encoded protein is CATFAGGSYLSGANVLTF.

V and J are TRBV9 and TRBJ2-3; D uncertain. V was pared by 4 bases and J by 5 bases, with 5 bases between. The CDR3 sequence is 11 residues long. The germline CDR1 and CDR2 sequences are SGDLS and YYNGEE. DNA for the CDR3: TGTGCCAGCAGCCTAATAGATACGCAGTATTTT. It specifies CASSLIDTQYF. Filled out from reference TRBV9 and TRBJ2-3, the complete variable domain reads DSGVTQTPKHLITATGQRVTLRCSPRSGDLSVYWYQQSLDQGLQFLIQYYNGEERAKGNILERFSAQQFPDLHSELNLSSLELGDSALYFCASSLIDTQYFGPGTRLTVL.

V usage is TRBV28 and J usage is TRBJ2-7; D might be TRBD2 (6 bases). The CDR3 consists of 14 residues. Germline lookup yields CDR1 MDHEN and CDR2 SYDVKM. Trimming stripped 6 bases from V and 6 bases from J, with 18 bases between. The DNA for the CDR3 is TGTGCCAGCAGGCCCCGGGGGTTTGAGGCCGAGCAGTACTTC. Its translation: CASRPRGFEAEQYF.

The genes are TRBV2 and TRBJ2-1; 13 bases map to TRBD2. The CDR3 extends over 17 amino acids. Germline CDR1 and CDR2: SNHLY and FYNNEI. After removal of 4 bases from V and 3 bases from J, the junction contained 6 bases not matched to a gene. The CDR3 loop reads CASSARTSGRGYNEQFF. The CDR3 coding sequence is TGTGCCAGCAGTGCCCGGACTAGCGGGAGAGGCTACAATGAGCAGTTCTTC.

This chain joins TRBV4-3 and TRBJ2-3; the D gene is possibly TRBD2 (5 bases). The V end lost 0 bases, the J end lost 6 bases, and 19 bases lay between the germline ends. The CDR3 has 17 residues. Germline V CDR1 and CDR2: LGHNA, YSLEER. The CDR3 nucleotides read TGCGCCAGCAGCCAAGATCATCGGGATCCTGGGAGCGATACGCAGTATTTT. Protein: CASSQDHRDPGSDTQYF.

The rearrangement uses TRBV5-4 and TRBJ1-5; D is unclear. The germline V gene encodes CDR1 SGHNT and CDR2 YYREEE (reference sequence). The CDR3 sequence is 13 residues long. Between the trimmed V and J ends, which lost 1 base and 2 bases, there was a span of 4 bases. The CDR3 is CASSLSGNQPQHF. CDR3 nucleotides: TGTGCCAGCAGCTTGTCCGGCAATCAGCCCCAGCATTTT.

This chain uses TRBV12-3 or TRBV12-4 with TRBJ1-5; D not resolved. The CDR3 runs 12 residues. V shed 6 bases and J shed 5 bases, with 8 bases lying between them. The CDR3 region has the DNA TGTGCCAGCAGGCGGGGTGATCAGCCCCAGCATTTT. Translation: CASRRGDQPQHF.

The chain carries TRBV7-2 and TRBJ2-1, with 12 positions matching TRBD2. This CDR3 region has 17 residues. CDR1 SGHTA and CDR2 FQGNSA come from the germline V gene. V gave up 2 bases and J gave up 4 bases; unmatched junction bases: 6. The CDR3 spells CASSLMTSGGGYNEQFF. The CDR3 bases are TGTGCCAGCAGCTTAATGACTAGCGGGGGAGGATACAATGAGCAGTTCTTC.

The V call is TRBV5-1, the J call TRBJ2-1; 10 bases agree with TRBD2. CDR3 size: 18 residues. Per germline, CDR1 SGHRS and CDR2 YFSETQ. V dropped 1 base and J dropped 2; count of bases not matched to a gene: 9. CDR3 DNA: TGCGCCAGCAGCTTGTTTAGCGGGGGGACTCGAGCCTACAATGAGCAGTTCTTC. Its translation is CASSLFSGGTRAYNEQFF.

The chain links TRBV9 to TRBJ2-3, with TRBD2 matching over 9 bases. There are 16 residues in the CDR3. The germline gives CDR1 SGDLS, CDR2 YYNGEE. The ends lost 4 bases at V and 1 base at J; junction bases unmatched: 7. CDR3 in amino acids: CASSPRSGSGTDTQYF. DNA of the CDR3: TGTGCCAGCAGCCCACGTAGCGGGAGTGGCACAGATACGCAGTATTTT.